Below are 15 T cell receptor beta chains sequenced from a single sample in a study of OX40 agonist ivuxolimab in advanced cancers. Libraries were prepared by immunoSEQ multiplex PCR; TCRdb keeps only in-frame clonotypes and omits some of them. This table holds 100,000 or so clones, 75% to 95% found once. Sequenced here: CD4+ or CD8+ T cells sorted from blood, sampled in a trial of the OX40 agonist ivuxolimab. Receptors originate from an adult with an advanced solid tumor such as melanoma, head and neck, liver or kidney cancer.

The chain links TRBV29-1 to TRBJ2-5; 10 nucleotides align to TRBD2. V dropped 4 bases and J dropped 5; count of bases not matched to a gene: 13. The CDR3 runs to 16 residues. The germline gives CDR1 SQVTM, CDR2 ANQGSEA. CDR3 bases: TGCAGCGTTGTTTGGTCTAGCGGGAGCCCAGGGGAGACCCAGTACTTC. Translated: CSVVWSSGSPGETQYF. The full variable domain, with the rest looked up from reference TRBV29-1 and TRBJ2-5, is SAVISQKPSRDICQRGTSLTIQCQVDSQVTMMFWYRQQPGQSLTLIATANQGSEATYESGFVIDKFPISRPNLTFSTLTVSNMSPEDSSIYLCSVVWSSGSPGETQYFGPGTRLLVL.

V is TRBV6-4 and J is TRBJ2-7; TRBD2 agrees at 11 bases. Germline V gene lookup returns CDR1 MRHNA and CDR2 SNTAGT. The CDR3 has 16 residues. V dropped 2 bases and J dropped 6; count of bases not matched to a gene: 9. This CDR3 is CASSDPPLAGGIEQYF. The DNA of the CDR3 is TGTGCCAGCAGTGACCCCCCCTTAGCGGGAGGGATCGAGCAGTACTTC.

The genes are TRBV28 and TRBJ2-7; D not certain. The CDR3 is 12 residues long. The germline V gene has CDR1 MDHEN and CDR2 SYDVKM. Trimming cost V 9 bases and J 3 bases, with 12 bases left between them. CDR3: CASEGGSYEQYF. The CDR3 coding sequence is TGTGCCAGTGAAGGTGGTAGCTACGAGCAGTACTTC.

The chain recombines TRBV5-6 with TRBJ2-1; possibly TRBD2 for D (5 bases). Trimming stripped 6 bases from V and 7 bases from J, with 17 bases between. Germline CDR1 SGHDT, CDR2 YYEEEE. The CDR3 is made up of 14 amino acids. CDR3 loop: CASNDYAPSNEQFF. The CDR3 nucleotides read TGTGCCAGCAACGACTATGCGCCTTCGAATGAGCAGTTCTTC. The full variable domain, rest sourced from reference TRBV5-6 and TRBJ2-1, is DAGVTQSPTHLIKTRGQQVTLRCSPKSGHDTVSWYQQALGQGPQFIFQYYEEEERQRGNFPDRFSGHQFPNYSSELNVNALLLGDSALYLCASNDYAPSNEQFFGPGTRLTVL.

The DNA of the CDR3 is TGTGCCAGCAGTTACTCGGGGACTAAAGAGACCCAGTACTTC. Encoded protein: CASSYSGTKETQYF. The chain links TRBV6-5 to TRBJ2-5; 7 bases line up with TRBD2. Trimming took 0 bases from V and 3 from J; bases not matched to a gene: 1. Germline loops: CDR1 MNHEY, CDR2 SVGAGI. This CDR3 is 14 amino acids long.

This rearrangement joins TRBV6-6 to TRBJ2-7; TRBD1 agrees at 8 bases. This CDR3 is built from 16 residues. The J segment lost 2 bases and the V segment lost 0 bases, leaving 6 bases of the junction unmatched. Germline CDR1 and CDR2: MNHNY and SVGAGI (reference sequence). The CDR3 region is CASSYSAGQGAYEQYF. CDR3 nucleotides: TGTGCCAGCAGTTACTCGGCTGGACAGGGTGCCTACGAGCAGTACTTC.

The chain uses TRBV19 and TRBJ2-7; D not resolved. The CDR3 totals 15 residues. Trimming took off 5 bases at V and 1 base at J, with 15 bases between the two ends. Germline loops: CDR1 LNHDA, CDR2 SQIVND (reference sequence). The CDR3 loop reads CASSVQGTESYEQYF. The CDR3 region has the DNA TGTGCCAGTAGTGTGCAAGGCACTGAATCCTACGAGCAGTACTTC.

The chain recombines TRBV11-2 with TRBJ1-1, with 9 nucleotides matching TRBD1. The germline V gene has CDR1 SGHAT and CDR2 FQNNGV. The CDR3 spans 17 residues. J lost 4 bases, V lost 5 bases, and 14 bases had no gene match. The CDR3 nucleotides are TGTGCCAGCAGCGTCCGGGACAGGGCGCTTTTGGGCACTGAAGCTTTCTTT. It is translated as CASSVRDRALLGTEAFF.

The chain joins TRBV9 to TRBJ2-5, with 11 bases fitting TRBD2. The CDR3 is 15 residues long. Germline V CDR1 and CDR2: SGDLS, YYNGEE. The J segment lost 0 bases and the V segment lost 6 bases, leaving 4 bases of the junction unmatched. The CDR3 DNA reads TGTGCCAGCAACCTAGCGGGAGGCTACCAAGAGACCCAGTACTTC. Its protein product is CASNLAGGYQETQYF.

V is TRBV15 and J is TRBJ2-7, with TRBD2 matching 14 bases. The CDR3 is 17 residues long. V lost 5 bases, J lost 4 bases, and 10 bases stayed unmatched. Germline CDR1 LNHNV, CDR2 YYDKDF (reference sequence). Here the CDR3 reads CATSEGLAGGRVYEQYF. DNA for the CDR3: TGTGCCACCAGCGAAGGACTAGCGGGAGGTCGGGTATACGAGCAGTACTTC.

This clone has only one observation. The chain couples TRBV7-3 to TRBJ2-1; 8 bases line up with TRBD1. Trimming removed 5 bases from V and 5 bases from J; junction bases left unmatched: 5. The CDR3 spans 14 residues. From germline, CDR1 is SGHTA and CDR2 FQGTGA. CDR3 sequence (DNA): TGTGCCAGCAGCCCCGGGACAGGCAACAATGAGCAGTTCTTC. Translated: CASSPGTGNNEQFF.

The rearrangement uses TRBV5-1 and TRBJ2-1; D may correspond to TRBD1 or TRBD2 (6 bases each). The CDR3 contains 15 residues. The V gene lost 0 bases and the J gene lost 12 bases, with 19 bases spanning the gap. Germline-derived CDR1 and CDR2 are SGHRS and YFSETQ. CDR3 in DNA: TGCGCCAGCAGCTTGGAAGGGGGGTCCTATAAAGGGCAGTTCTTC. This gives the protein CASSLEGGSYKGQFF.

The J gene is TRBJ2-3, the V gene TRBV5-8; 9 nucleotides align to TRBD1. J lost 3 bases, V lost 5 bases, and 7 bases had no gene match. CDR3 length: 15 amino acids. In germline, CDR1 is SGHTS, CDR2 YDEGEE. The CDR3 loop is CASRIQGAGTDTQYF. Written as DNA, the CDR3 is TGTGCCAGCAGAATACAGGGGGCAGGGACAGATACGCAGTATTTT.

A word on this clone: Other DNA variants within this sample encode the same CDR3. CDR3 bases: TGTGCCAGCTCACCAAGGACAGGGGGCACCGGGGAGCTGTTTTTT. Amino acids: CASSPRTGGTGELFF. The genes are TRBV18 and TRBJ2-2, with 10 bases that match TRBD1. The CDR3 totals 15 residues. The germline V gene encodes CDR1 KGHSH and CDR2 LQKENI. J lost 4 bases, V lost 2 bases, and 1 base had no gene match.

The rearrangement uses TRBV4-3 and TRBJ2-7, with a possible D match to TRBD1 (5 bases). V was cut by 3 bases and J by 4 bases, with 16 bases left in between. This CDR3 region has 15 residues. From germline, CDR1 is LGHNA and CDR2 YSLEER. CDR3 sequence reads: CASSQLGQSAYEQYF. The CDR3 DNA sequence: TGCGCCAGCAGCCAGCTGGGGCAAAGCGCTTACGAGCAGTACTTC.